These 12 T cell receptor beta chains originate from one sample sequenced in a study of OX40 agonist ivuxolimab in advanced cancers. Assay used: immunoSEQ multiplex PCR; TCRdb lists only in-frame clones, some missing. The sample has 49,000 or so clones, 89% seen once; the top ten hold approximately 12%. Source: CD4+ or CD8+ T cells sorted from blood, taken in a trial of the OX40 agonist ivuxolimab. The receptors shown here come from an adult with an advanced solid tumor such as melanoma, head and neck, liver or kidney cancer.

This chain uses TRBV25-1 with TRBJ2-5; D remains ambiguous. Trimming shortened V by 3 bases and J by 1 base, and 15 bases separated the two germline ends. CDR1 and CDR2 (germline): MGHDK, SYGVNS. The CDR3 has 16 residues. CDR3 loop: CASSDRARRPQETQYF. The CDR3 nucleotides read TGTGCCAGCAGTGATCGCGCACGGCGGCCCCAAGAGACCCAGTACTTC. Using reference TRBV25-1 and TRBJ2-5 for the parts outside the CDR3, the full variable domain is EADIYQTPRYLVIGTGKKITLECSQTMGHDKMYWYQQDPGMELHLIHYSYGVNSTEKGDLSSESTVSRIRTEHFPLTLESARPSHTSQYLCASSDRARRPQETQYFGPGTRLLVL.

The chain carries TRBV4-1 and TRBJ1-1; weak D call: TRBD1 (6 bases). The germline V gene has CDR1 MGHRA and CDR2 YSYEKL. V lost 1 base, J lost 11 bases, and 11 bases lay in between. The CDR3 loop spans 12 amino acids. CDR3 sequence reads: CASSQGRTAAFF. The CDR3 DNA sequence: TGCGCCAGCAGCCAAGGGAGGACAGCGGCTTTCTTT.

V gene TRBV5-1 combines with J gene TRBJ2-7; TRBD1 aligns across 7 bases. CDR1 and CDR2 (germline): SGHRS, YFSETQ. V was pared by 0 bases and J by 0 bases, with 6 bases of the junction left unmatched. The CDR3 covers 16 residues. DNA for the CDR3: TGCGCCAGCAGCTTGGAAAGGGGGCCGTCCTCCTACGAGCAGTACTTC. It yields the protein CASSLERGPSSYEQYF.

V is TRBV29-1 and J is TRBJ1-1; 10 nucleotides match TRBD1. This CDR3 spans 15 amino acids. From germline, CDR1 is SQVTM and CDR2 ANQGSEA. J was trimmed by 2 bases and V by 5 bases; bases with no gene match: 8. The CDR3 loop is CSVPGGQGGNTEAFF. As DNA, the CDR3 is TGCAGCGTTCCCGGCGGACAGGGGGGCAACACTGAAGCTTTCTTT.

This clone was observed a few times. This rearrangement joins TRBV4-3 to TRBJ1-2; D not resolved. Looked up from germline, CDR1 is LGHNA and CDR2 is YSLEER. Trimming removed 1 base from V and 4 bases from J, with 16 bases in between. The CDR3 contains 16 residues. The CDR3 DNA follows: TGCGCCAGCAGCCAAGGGCCTTCGGAGAAGACCTATGGCTACACCTTC. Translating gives CASSQGPSEKTYGYTF.

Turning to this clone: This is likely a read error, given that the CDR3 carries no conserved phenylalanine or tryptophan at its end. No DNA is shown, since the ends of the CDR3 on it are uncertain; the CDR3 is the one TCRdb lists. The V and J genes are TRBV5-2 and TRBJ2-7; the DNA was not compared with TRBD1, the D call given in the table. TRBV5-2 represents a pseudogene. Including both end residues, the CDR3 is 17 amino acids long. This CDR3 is CASSHKWLGQGVYEQYL.

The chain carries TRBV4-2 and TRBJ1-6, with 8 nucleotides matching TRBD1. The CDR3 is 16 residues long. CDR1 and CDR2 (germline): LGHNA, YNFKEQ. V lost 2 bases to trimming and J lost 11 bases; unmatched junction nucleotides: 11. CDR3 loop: CASSQIPQGAKTPLHF. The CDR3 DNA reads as TGTGCCAGCAGCCAAATACCCCAGGGGGCCAAGACACCCCTCCACTTT.

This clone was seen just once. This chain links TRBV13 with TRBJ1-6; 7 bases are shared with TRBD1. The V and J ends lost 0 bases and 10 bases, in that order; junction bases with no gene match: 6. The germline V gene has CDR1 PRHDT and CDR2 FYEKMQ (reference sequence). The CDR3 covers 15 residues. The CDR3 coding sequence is TGTGCCAGCAGCTTAGGGCAGGGGGTCGGGTCACCCCTCCACTTT. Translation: CASSLGQGVGSPLHF.

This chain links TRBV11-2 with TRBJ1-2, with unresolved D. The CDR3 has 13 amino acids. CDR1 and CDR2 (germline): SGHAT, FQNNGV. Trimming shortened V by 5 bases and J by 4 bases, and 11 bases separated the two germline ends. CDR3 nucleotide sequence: TGTGCCAGCAGCCTATCTCCAGTCTATGGCTACACCTTC. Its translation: CASSLSPVYGYTF.

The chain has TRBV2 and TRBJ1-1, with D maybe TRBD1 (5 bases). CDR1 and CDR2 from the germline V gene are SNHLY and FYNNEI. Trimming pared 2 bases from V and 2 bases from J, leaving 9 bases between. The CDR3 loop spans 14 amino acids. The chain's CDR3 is CASSERDFNTEAFF. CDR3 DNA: TGTGCCAGCAGTGAAAGGGACTTCAACACTGAAGCTTTCTTT.

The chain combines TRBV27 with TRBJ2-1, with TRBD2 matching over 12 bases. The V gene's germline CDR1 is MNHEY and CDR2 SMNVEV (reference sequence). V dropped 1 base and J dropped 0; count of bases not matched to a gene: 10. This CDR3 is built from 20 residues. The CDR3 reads CASSLLGLAGTYSSYNEQFF. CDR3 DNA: TGTGCCAGCAGTTTATTAGGACTAGCGGGGACCTACTCCTCCTACAATGAGCAGTTCTTC.

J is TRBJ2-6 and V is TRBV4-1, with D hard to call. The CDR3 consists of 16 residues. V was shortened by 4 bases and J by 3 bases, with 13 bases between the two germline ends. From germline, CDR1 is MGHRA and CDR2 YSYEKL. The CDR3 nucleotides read TGCGCCAGCAGCCCTGAAACTACACGTGGGGCCAACGTCCTGACTTTC. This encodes CASSPETTRGANVLTF.